These 14 T cell receptor beta chains were all obtained from the same sample, sequenced in a study of control samples from healthy donors and cancer patients (dated by TCRdb to 2020 to 2022). The protocol used for the library was the immunoSEQ multiplex PCR assay. As stored in TCRdb, this immuneACCESS dataset retains in-frame rearrangements with V and J assigned. A fraction of the clones does not appear; measured against another copy, unresolved V genes explain less than half of the discrepancy, and the remainder lacks a known reason. This sample has some 200,000 clones in its table, and roughly 94% of those were observed once. In total, the top ten clones hold about 1.6% of the sample. The sample consisted of blood. The source is a man aged 50 to 59 in good health.

The chain employs TRBV2 and TRBJ2-2; maybe TRBD2 (6 bases). CDR3 length: 16 amino acids. Germline V gives CDR1 SNHLY, CDR2 FYNNEI. The V end was cut by 1 base, the J end by 4 bases, with 13 bases between. The CDR3: CASSEVGGGSTGELFF. The CDR3 region has the DNA TGTGCCAGCAGTGAAGTGGGGGGTGGGTCCACCGGGGAGCTGTTTTTT.

V and J are TRBV7-2 and TRBJ1-5, with D unclear. The length of the CDR3 is 16 residues. The V end lost 1 base, the J end lost 2 bases, and 12 bases lay between the germline ends. Germline CDR1 is SGHTA and CDR2 is FQGNSA. CDR3 in amino acids: CASSLGARLGNQPQHF. The CDR3 DNA is TGTGCCAGCAGCTTAGGTGCTCGACTAGGCAATCAGCCCCAGCATTTT. Using reference TRBV7-2 and TRBJ1-5 for the parts outside the CDR3, the full variable domain is GAGVSQSPSNKVTEKGKDVELRCDPISGHTALYWYRQSLGQGLEFLIYFQGNSAPDKSGLPSDRFSAERTGGSVSTLTIQRTQQEDSAVYLCASSLGARLGNQPQHFGDGTRLSIL.

The rearrangement joins TRBV24-1 to TRBJ1-2; 7 bases line up with TRBD1. After removal of 3 bases from V and 0 bases from J, the junction contained 9 bases not matched to a gene. CDR1 is KGHDR, CDR2 SFDVKD, per germline. This CDR3 spans 17 amino acids. The CDR3 sequence is CATSDGGIDRANYGYTF. Here the CDR3 DNA reads TGTGCCACCAGTGATGGGGGGATAGACAGGGCTAACTATGGCTACACCTTC.

This chain connects TRBV24-1 to TRBJ2-3; 7 bases line up with TRBD1. Germline V gene data show CDR1 as KGHDR and CDR2 as SFDVKD. CDR3 size: 17 residues. After removal of 4 bases from V and 0 bases from J, the junction contained 9 bases not matched to a gene. CDR3 DNA: TGTGCCACCAGTGAATCGCTAGGGGGCGTCAGCACAGATACGCAGTATTTT. It codes for CATSESLGGVSTDTQYF.

CDR3 residues: CASSLGGRGRETQYF. The CDR3 nucleotides read TGTGCCAGCAGCCTCGGTGGGAGGGGGAGGGAGACCCAGTACTTC. The chain has TRBV3-1 (or the pseudogene TRBV3-2) and TRBJ2-5; tentatively, D is TRBD2 (7 bases). In germline, CDR1 is LGHDT, CDR2 YNNKEL (reference sequence). CDR3 length: 15 residues. V was pared by 4 bases and J by 5 bases, with 17 bases between.

V usage is TRBV5-4 and J usage is TRBJ1-2; D remains unclear. Trimming stripped 2 bases from V and 0 bases from J, with 8 bases between. Germline V gene data show CDR1 as SGHNT and CDR2 as YYREEE (reference sequence). The CDR3 runs to 14 residues. This chain's CDR3 is CASSLGGTNYGYTF. In DNA, the CDR3 is TGTGCCAGCAGCTTAGGCGGAACTAACTATGGCTACACCTTC. Full variable domain (rest looked up from reference TRBV5-4 and TRBJ1-2): ETGVTQSPTHLIKTRGQQVTLRCSSQSGHNTVSWYQQALGQGPQFIFQYYREEENGRGNFPPRFSGLQFPNYSSELNVNALELDDSALYLCASSLGGTNYGYTFGSGTRLTVV.

The count of this clone is one. The chain is built from TRBV5-1 and TRBJ2-5; the D gene is possibly TRBD1 (5 bases). V lost 6 bases, J lost 1 base, and 13 bases lay in between. Germline V gene lookup returns CDR1 SGHRS and CDR2 YFSETQ. This CDR3 contains 14 residues. CDR3 sequence reads: CASKSRTRQETQYF. The CDR3 nucleotides read TGCGCCAGCAAGTCTCGGACACGCCAAGAGACCCAGTACTTC.

The V and J genes are TRBV6-4 and TRBJ1-6, with no clear D. Trimming took off 7 bases at V and 6 bases at J, with 13 bases between the two ends. CDR1 is MRHNA, CDR2 SNTAGT, per germline. The length of the CDR3 is 14 residues. The CDR3 sequence is CASKGGGLNSPLHF. The CDR3 DNA sequence: TGTGCCAGCAAGGGAGGAGGCCTTAATTCACCCCTCCACTTT.

The rearrangement links TRBV19 to TRBJ1-5, with a possible D match to TRBD1 (5 bases). The CDR3 covers 13 residues. Germline V gives CDR1 LNHDA, CDR2 SQIVND (reference sequence). V shed 10 bases and J shed 4 bases, with 14 bases lying between them. The DNA for the CDR3 is TGTGCCACGGCGACAGTCCGGAATCAGCCCCAGCATTTT. Its protein product is CATATVRNQPQHF.

This rearrangement joins TRBV5-1 to TRBJ2-5; 10 bases line up with TRBD2. Trimming removed 1 base from V and 4 bases from J; junction bases left unmatched: 7. CDR1 and CDR2 (germline): SGHRS, YFSETQ. The CDR3 has 16 amino acids. CDR3 residues: CASSLQPSGGPETQYF. The CDR3 coding sequence is TGCGCCAGCAGCTTGCAGCCTAGCGGGGGTCCAGAGACCCAGTACTTC.

This chain joins TRBV6-5 and TRBJ2-3, with 9 positions matching TRBD1. The CDR3 totals 16 residues. V trimming: 0 bases; J trimming: 3 bases; junction bases outside the gene matches: 4. Germline lookup yields CDR1 MNHEY and CDR2 SVGAGI. The CDR3 spells CASSYSRQGDTDTQYF. The CDR3 DNA reads TGTGCCAGCAGTTACTCGAGACAGGGGGATACAGATACGCAGTATTTT.

CDR3 sequence (DNA): TGTGCCATCAGCAGAGATTTGGGGGCCAGCGAGCAGTACGTC. Translated, it gives CAISRDLGASEQYV. V gene TRBV15 combines with J gene TRBJ2-7; possibly TRBD1 for D (6 bases). CDR3 length: 14 residues. CDR1 LNHNV and CDR2 YYDKDF come from the germline V gene (reference sequence).

This rearrangement joins TRBV5-4 to TRBJ2-1; 7 bases agree with TRBD2. This CDR3 is built from 13 residues. J gave up 14 bases and V 3 bases, and 11 bases lay outside the gene matches. In germline, CDR1 is SGHNT, CDR2 YYREEE (reference sequence). In DNA, the CDR3 is TGTGCCAGCAGCTCCCCTGGCGGGGGTAGGAAGTTCTTC. This gives the protein CASSSPGGGRKFF.

This clone has only one observation. V is TRBV7-9 and J is TRBJ2-7; D might be TRBD2 (6 bases). CDR3 length: 14 amino acids. V lost 1 base, J lost 5 bases, and 12 bases lay in between. Germline-derived CDR1 and CDR2 are SEHNR and FQNEAQ (reference sequence). CDR3: CASSLVQGGDEQYF. CDR3 DNA sequence: TGTGCCAGCAGCTTAGTCCAGGGAGGCGACGAGCAGTACTTC.